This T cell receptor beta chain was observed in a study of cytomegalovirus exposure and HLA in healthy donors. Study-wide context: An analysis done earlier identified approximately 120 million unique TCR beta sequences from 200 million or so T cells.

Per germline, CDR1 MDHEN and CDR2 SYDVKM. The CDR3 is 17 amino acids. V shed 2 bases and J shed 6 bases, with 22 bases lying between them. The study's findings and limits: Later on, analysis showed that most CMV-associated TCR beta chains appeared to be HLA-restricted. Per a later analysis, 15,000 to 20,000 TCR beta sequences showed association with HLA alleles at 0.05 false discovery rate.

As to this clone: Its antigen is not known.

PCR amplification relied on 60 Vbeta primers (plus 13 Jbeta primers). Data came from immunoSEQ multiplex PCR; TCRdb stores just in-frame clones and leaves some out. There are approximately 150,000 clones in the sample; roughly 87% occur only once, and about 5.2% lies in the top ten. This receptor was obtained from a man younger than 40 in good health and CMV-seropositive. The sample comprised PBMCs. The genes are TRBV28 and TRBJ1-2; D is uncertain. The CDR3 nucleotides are TGTGCCAGCAGTTTAAGGCGCGGGAGCCTTAACAAGAATGGCTACACCTTC. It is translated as CASSLRRGSLNKNGYTF.